This T cell receptor beta chain was sequenced in a study of a mutant IDH1 vaccine in newly diagnosed glioma. Across the whole study: Among treated patients, roughly 62% were male and roughly 40% female, and mean age was approximately 43 years. Study-wide results and limits: Pseudoprogression looked unconnected to shifts in top peripheral T cell clonotypes.

Germline loops: CDR1 KGHSH, CDR2 LQKENI. The CDR3 covers 15 residues. The V segment lost 5 bases and the J segment 7 bases; nucleotides outside the gene matches: 7. Time point: baseline, week 1 (first vaccination visit). Described treatment: pre-vaccination baseline after standard-of-care therapy. Assay used: immunoSEQ multiplex PCR; TCRdb lists only in-frame clones, some missing. The sample has about 92,000 clones, approximately 83% seen once. A remark on this clone: The antigen is not known.

The chain carries TRBV18 and TRBJ1-4; TRBD1 matches 10 bases. Sequenced material: PBMCs, taken from a glioma patient treated with radiotherapy, temozolomide or both. This clonotype was obtained from a woman in her forties or fifties with glioma. CDR3 sequence: CASSIPGQGSEKLFF. The DNA of the CDR3 is TGTGCCAGCTCAATCCCGGGACAGGGGAGTGAAAAACTGTTTTTT.